This T cell receptor beta chain stems from a study of blood T cell repertoires in COVID-19. V dropped 0 bases and J dropped 5; count of bases not matched to a gene: 3. Germline V gene sequence: CDR1 LNHDA, CDR2 SQIVND (reference sequence). The CDR3 is made up of 14 amino acids. Sequencing used immunoSEQ multiplex PCR; TCRdb keeps in-frame clones, though not all of them. The sample includes 160,000 or so clones, approximately 90% seen only once; the top ten take roughly 2.3%. Material for sequencing was peripheral blood. The sequence was obtained from a man aged 18 to 30 with acute or convalescent COVID-19. V is TRBV19 and J is TRBJ1-2; 7 nucleotides line up with TRBD1. CDR3: CASSIEKGAYGYTF. The CDR3 DNA sequence: TGTGCCAGTAGTATAGAGAAGGGGGCATATGGCTACACCTTC. The full variable domain, completed using reference TRBV19 and TRBJ1-2, is DGGITQSPKYLFRKEGQNVTLSCEQNLNHDAMYWYRQDPGQGLRLIYYSQIVNDFQKGDIAEGYSVSREKKESFPLTVTSAQKNPTAFYLCASSIEKGAYGYTFGSGTRLTVV.